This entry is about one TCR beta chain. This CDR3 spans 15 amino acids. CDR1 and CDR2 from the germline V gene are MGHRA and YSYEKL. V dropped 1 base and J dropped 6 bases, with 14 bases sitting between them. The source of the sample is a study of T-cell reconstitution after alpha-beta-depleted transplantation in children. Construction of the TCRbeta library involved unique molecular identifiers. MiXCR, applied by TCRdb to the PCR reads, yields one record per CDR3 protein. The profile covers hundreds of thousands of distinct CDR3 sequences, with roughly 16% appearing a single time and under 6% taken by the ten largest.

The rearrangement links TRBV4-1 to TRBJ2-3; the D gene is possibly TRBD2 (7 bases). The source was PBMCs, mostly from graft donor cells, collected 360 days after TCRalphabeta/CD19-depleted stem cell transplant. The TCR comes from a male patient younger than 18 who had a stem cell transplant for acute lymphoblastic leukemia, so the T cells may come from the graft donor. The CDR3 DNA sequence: TGCGCCAGCAGCCAAGGCCGGGGGGCAATTGATACGCAGTATTTT. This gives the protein CASSQGRGAIDTQYF.